A selection of T cell receptor beta chains follows, all from one sample in a study of T cell changes during pregnancy in multiple sclerosis. Assay: immunoSEQ multiplex PCR; the TCRdb copy retains only in-frame clones and omits some. Altogether more than 20,000 clones are present, 85% being singletons, with the ten largest covering 15% to 17%. The source material was CD8+ T cells from peripheral blood mononuclear cells, sampled in the first trimester of pregnancy. All receptors come from a female donor in good health, enrolled as a control in a pregnancy study. Each CDR3 is given with its conserved first and last residue. D genes are given only for firm matches. Size is stated for part of the rows, as once, few or many counts, or as a class when the clone is expanded.

D,V,J,size,DNA,CDR3
-,TRBV6-5,TRBJ1-5,-,TGTGCCAGCAAAATCAGGGATTTGACCAATCAGCCCCAGCATTTT,CASKIRDLTNQPQHF
-,TRBV27,TRBJ2-4,-,TGTGCCAGCAGTTTCGGGGTAGACAACATTCAGTACTTC,CASSFGVDNIQYF
TRBD1,TRBV7-2,TRBJ2-5,-,TGTGCCAGCAGCTGGGGACAGTACCAAGAGACCCAGTACTTC,CASSWGQYQETQYF
-,TRBV7-9,TRBJ2-7,-,TGTGCCAGCAGCCCCGGGGCTGCGGGGTCCGAGCAGTACTTC,CASSPGAAGSEQYF
-,TRBV6-6,TRBJ2-3,-,TGTGCCAGCAGTTTGACGGAGACAGATACGCAGTATTTT,CASSLTETDTQYF
TRBD2,TRBV29-1,TRBJ2-7,-,TGCAGCGTTCAAAGGGGGACGGGGGGGCTGGTCGAGCAGTACTTC,CSVQRGTGGLVEQYF
TRBD1,TRBV29-1,TRBJ2-5,-,TGCAGCGTTTCCGGGACAGGGGGCTCGGTGCAAGAGACCCAGTACTTC,CSVSGTGGSVQETQYF
-,TRBV4-2,TRBJ1-4,-,TGTGCCAGCAGCCAAGTGGGGGGGGGCCGGGGAACTAATGAAAAACTGTTTTTT,CASSQVGGGRGTNEKLFF
TRBD1,TRBV5-4,TRBJ1-6,-,TGTGCCAGCACCGAAAGACAGGGGAATTCACCCCTCCACTTT,CASTERQGNSPLHF
-,TRBV12-1,TRBJ2-7,-,TGTGCCAGCAGCTTAGACTCCGGACTAGCGGGGGGGCAGGGCGAGCAGTACTTC,CASSLDSGLAGGQGEQYF
TRBD2,TRBV27,TRBJ2-3,-,TGTGCCAGCAGTCTGATGGGCGGGAGCGTTGGAGATACGCAGTATTTT,CASSLMGGSVGDTQYF
TRBD1,TRBV7-9,TRBJ2-2,-,TGTGCCAGCAGCCAGGGGGCGAGTGATAGCGGGGAGCTGTTTTTT,CASSQGASDSGELFF
TRBD2,TRBV7-6,TRBJ2-7,once,TGTGCCAGCAGCGGCGAAGCGGGGCCCGCCTACGAGCAGTACTTC,CASSGEAGPAYEQYF
-,TRBV5-6,TRBJ1-1,-,TGTGCCAGCAGCTTGTTTGGATCGGGCACTGAAGCTTTCTTT,CASSLFGSGTEAFF
-,TRBV28,TRBJ1-1,once,TGTGCCAGCAGTTTCCGGGGAGGAGTGAACACTGAAGCTTTCTTT,CASSFRGGVNTEAFF
TRBD1,TRBV7-9,TRBJ2-1,-,TGTGCCAGCAGCTTTATCCCCACAGGGGCCTCGCTCTCCTACAATGAGCAGTTCTTC,CASSFIPTGASLSYNEQFF
TRBD1,TRBV7-2,TRBJ2-2,-,TGTGCCAGCACCCCGGACAGGGGGTGGTCCGGGGAGCTGTTTTTT,CASTPDRGWSGELFF
-,TRBV12-5,TRBJ2-5,-,TGTGCTAGTGGTTTGCCGGAGACCCAGTACTTC,CASGLPETQYF
TRBD1,TRBV4-3,TRBJ2-5,-,TGCGCCAGCAGCCACGGGACAGGAGGAGAGACCCAGTACTTC,CASSHGTGGETQYF
-,TRBV6-4,TRBJ2-7,-,TGTGCCAGCAGTAACAGGGTCCGCGAGCAGTACTTC,CASSNRVREQYF
-,TRBV13,TRBJ2-3,-,TGTGCCAGCAGCTCCCAGGTATTAGACACAGATACGCAGTATTTT,CASSSQVLDTDTQYF
TRBD2,TRBV7-6,TRBJ2-7,-,TGTGCCAGCAGCTCCGGGACTAGCAACGAGCAGTACTTC,CASSSGTSNEQYF
-,TRBV27,TRBJ1-5,-,TGTGCCAGCACTCCGTTTCAAGGGAGTCAGCCCCAGCATTTT,CASTPFQGSQPQHF
-,TRBV6-1,TRBJ2-5,-,TGTGCCAGCAGTAACCTGGGGGGGGCTGAGACCCAGTACTTC,CASSNLGGAETQYF
TRBD2,TRBV30,TRBJ2-5,-,TGTACCTATAGCGGGAGGGCGGGGGAGACCCAGTACTTC,CTYSGRAGETQYF
-,TRBV19,TRBJ1-1,-,TGTGCCAGTAGTACTCTGCAGGGGAACACTGAAGCTTTCTTT,CASSTLQGNTEAFF
TRBD2,TRBV6-1,TRBJ2-3,few,TGTGCCAGCAGTGAGGCCAGCGGGGGACGAGATACGCAGTATTTT,CASSEASGGRDTQYF
TRBD1,TRBV9,TRBJ1-4,many,TGTGCCAGCAGCGTAGGAAACCCTACAGGGGGCGGAGAAAAACTGTTTTTT,CASSVGNPTGGGEKLFF
-,TRBV27,TRBJ2-2,-,TGTGCCAGCAGTTTCGGGGCCAGGGGAATGGGCGGGGAGCTGTTTTTT,CASSFGARGMGGELFF
-,TRBV11-2,TRBJ2-7,-,TGTGCCAGCAGCTTAGATCGACGAGGCTCCTACGAGCAGTACTTC,CASSLDRRGSYEQYF
TRBD1,TRBV6-1,TRBJ1-3,-,TGTGCCAGCAGTGTTGGGGGACAGATCTCTGGAAACACCATATATTTT,CASSVGGQISGNTIYF
-,TRBV7-9,TRBJ1-3,-,TGTGCCAGCAGCTTAAGGGGTCCGAGCTCTGGAAACACCATATATTTT,CASSLRGPSSGNTIYF
TRBD1,TRBV6-1,TRBJ2-5,-,TGTGCCAGCAGTGGGTCATCCGGGACAGGGTCCGTTGGAGAGACCCAGTACTTC,CASSGSSGTGSVGETQYF
TRBD2,TRBV7-2,TRBJ2-1,-,TGTGCCAGCAGCCTTCATCTAGCGGGGGGGCAGAATGAGCAGTTCTTC,CASSLHLAGGQNEQFF
-,TRBV5-6,TRBJ1-1,many,TGTGCCAGCAGCCGCTCCGCGGGCGCCCCTGAAGCTTTCTTT,CASSRSAGAPEAFF
-,TRBV6-1,TRBJ2-6,many,TGTGCCAGCAGTGTACAGGGCTCGGAGGCCAACGTCCTGACTTTC,CASSVQGSEANVLTF
-,TRBV28,TRBJ1-6,-,TGTGCCAGCAGTTTGCGGCAGAGTGATTCACCCCTCCACTTT,CASSLRQSDSPLHF
-,TRBV28,TRBJ2-1,-,TGTGCCAGCAGTTTATATCGGAGCTCCTACAATGAGCAGTTCTTC,CASSLYRSSYNEQFF
TRBD2,TRBV4-3,TRBJ2-1,medium-sized,TGCGCCAGCAGCCAAGGCACTAGCGGGAGCTACAATGAGCAGTTCTTC,CASSQGTSGSYNEQFF
-,TRBV19,TRBJ2-5,-,TGTGCCAGTAGTATGGGGCGACTAGTAAAAGAAGAGACCCAGTACTTC,CASSMGRLVKEETQYF
-,TRBV6-4,TRBJ1-6,once,TGTGCCAGCAGTGCACTGAGCTCCTATAATTCACCCCTCCACTTT,CASSALSSYNSPLHF
-,TRBV7-9,TRBJ2-5,-,TGTGCCAGCAGCTCCGGAGGAGTGGGCCAGTACTTC,CASSSGGVGQYF
TRBD1,TRBV7-9,TRBJ2-1,-,TGTGCCAGCAGCTCCGACAGGGGCTCCTACAATGAGCAGTTCTTC,CASSSDRGSYNEQFF
-,TRBV5-5,TRBJ1-1,-,TGTGCCAGCAGCCGAACTATCTCAACTGAAGCTTTCTTT,CASSRTISTEAFF
-,TRBV19,TRBJ2-2,-,TGTGCCAGTAGTATCGGAGGGAGAGACACCGGGGAGCTGTTTTTT,CASSIGGRDTGELFF
-,TRBV18,TRBJ2-4,-,TGTGCCAGCTCACCGGGGGGACCCGGCGGCAAAAACATTCAGTACTTC,CASSPGGPGGKNIQYF
TRBD2,TRBV6-8,TRBJ2-3,-,TGTGCCAGCAGCCACGCCACTAGCGGTCTCCCGGGCACAGATACGCAGTATTTT,CASSHATSGLPGTDTQYF
TRBD1,TRBV19,TRBJ2-1,-,TGTGCCAGTAGTATTCCAGGGGGCTCCTACAATGAGCAGTTCTTC,CASSIPGGSYNEQFF
TRBD2,TRBV30,TRBJ2-3,once,TGTGCCTCAACTAGCGGGCGGGAGGCAGATACGCAGTATTTT,CASTSGREADTQYF
TRBD2,TRBV7-2,TRBJ2-5,-,TGTGCCAGCAGCCCTAGCGGGGTCGAGACCCAGTACTTC,CASSPSGVETQYF